This is a list of T cell receptor beta chains from one sample in a study of cytomegalovirus exposure and HLA in healthy donors. Generated by immunoSEQ multiplex PCR, the TCRdb table keeps only in-frame clones and is missing some. The table has about 120,000 clones, less than 80% seen once. The specimen sequenced was PBMCs. The receptor source for this set is a woman between 40 and 50 years old in good health and CMV-seropositive. CDR3s include the opening cysteine and the closing phenylalanine or tryptophan. The D gene is left open where the match is weak. Size is stated for part of the rows, as once, few or many counts, or as a class when the clone is expanded.

TRBV6-7	TRBD2	once	TRBJ2-5	TGTGCCAGCACCCCCCCGGGAGGGAAAGAGACCCAGTACTTC	CASTPPGGKETQYF
TRBV7-2	TRBD1	.	TRBJ1-3	TGTGCCAGCAGCCTCCGGGACAGGGGTTCTGGAAACACCATATATTTT	CASSLRDRGSGNTIYF
TRBV25-1	.	few	TRBJ2-5	TGTGCCAGCAGTGTGGGGGCGGGTGAGCAGTACTTC	CASSVGAGEQYF
TRBV5-1	.	.	TRBJ2-3	TGCGCCAGCAGCTCGCAAACTAGCACAGATACGCAGTATTTT	CASSSQTSTDTQYF
TRBV7-2	TRBD2	few	TRBJ2-7	TGTGCCAGCAGCTTAGCGGCCCCAGCGGGAGGGATTTACGAGCAGTACTTC	CASSLAAPAGGIYEQYF
TRBV27	.	.	TRBJ2-1	TGTGCCAGCAGCGGACTACTCGGCCGTAATGAGCAGTTCTTC	CASSGLLGRNEQFF
TRBV4-3	TRBD2	.	TRBJ2-1	TGCGCCAGCAGCCAAGGTTGGGTATTTAGCGGGAGTAATGAGCAGTTCTTC	CASSQGWVFSGSNEQFF
TRBV28	TRBD2	.	TRBJ2-5	TGTGCCAGCAGTGATGGAGCGGGAGGAGAGACCCAGTACTTC	CASSDGAGGETQYF
TRBV29-1	.	few	TRBJ2-7	TGCAGCGTTGTGTTGTCGAAATACCGGTCCTACGAGCAGTACTTC	CSVVLSKYRSYEQYF
TRBV29-1	TRBD1	few	TRBJ1-2	TGCAGCGTTGACGGGCAGGGGGGACCTTGGGACTATGGCTACACCTTC	CSVDGQGGPWDYGYTF
TRBV7-6	TRBD2	.	TRBJ2-1	TGTGCCAGCAGCGCTAGCGGGAGGGCCCAAAATGAGCAGTTCTTC	CASSASGRAQNEQFF
TRBV5-1	TRBD2	.	TRBJ2-7	TGCGCCAGCAGCTCGGGACTAGCGGGAGGGTCCTCCTACGAGCAGTACTTC	CASSSGLAGGSSYEQYF
TRBV7-9	.	few	TRBJ1-1	TGTGCCAGCAGCTTAGGAGGCCGTCGCAATGAAGCTTTCTTT	CASSLGGRRNEAFF
TRBV4-3	TRBD2	few	TRBJ2-1	TGCGCCAGCAGCCAAGAAGCCACGGGACTAGCGGGCCCCTATGGAGGCAATGAGCAGTTCTTC	CASSQEATGLAGPYGGNEQFF
TRBV7-9	TRBD2	few	TRBJ2-1	TGTGCCAGCATGGGACTAGCGGGGTTCAATGAGCAGTTCTTC	CASMGLAGFNEQFF
TRBV4-3	.	many	TRBJ1-1	TGCGCCAGCAGCCAAGAGGGCAAGATGAACACTGAAGCTTTCTTT	CASSQEGKMNTEAFF
TRBV7-9	TRBD1	.	TRBJ2-7	TGTGCCAGCCGCTCAGTAGGGGGCCCCTACGAGCAGTACTTC	CASRSVGGPYEQYF
TRBV5-1	TRBD2	.	TRBJ2-2	TGCGCCAGCAGCCTAGCGGGAGAAACCGGGGAGCTGTTTTTT	CASSLAGETGELFF
TRBV5-4	TRBD1	.	TRBJ2-5	TGTGCCAGCAGCCCTACCCCGGACAGGGAAGAGACCCAGTACTTC	CASSPTPDREETQYF
TRBV7-2	.	few	TRBJ1-1	TGTGCCAGCAGCTTACAGGGGATGAACACTGAAGCTTTCTTT	CASSLQGMNTEAFF
TRBV29-1	.	.	TRBJ2-2	TGCAGCGTCCAGGGCCCCATCGGGGAGCTGTTTTTT	CSVQGPIGELFF
TRBV5-1	.	.	TRBJ1-5	TGCGCCAGCAGCTTGGGCGGGGGCAATCAGCCCCAGCATTTT	CASSLGGGNQPQHF
TRBV6-6	TRBD1	.	TRBJ2-3	TGTGCCAGCAGTTACGGACAGGGCGGCACAGATACGCAGTATTTT	CASSYGQGGTDTQYF